This paragraph reports one TCR beta chain. This sample is part of a study of blood T cells in healthy people across ages. Primers used in a second PCR of roughly 6 to 11 cycles were a sample-barcoded 5' primer and a J-beta primer mix. TCRdb itself ran the 5' RACE reads through MiXCR, one entry per CDR3 protein. The table records 1.5 million to 2 million distinct CDR3 sequences, about 28% of them present only once. With V trimmed by 3 bases and J by 3 bases, 6 bases remained unmatched. The CDR3 runs to 15 residues. The germline V gene encodes CDR1 MGHRA and CDR2 YSYEKL. Healthy Russian Caucasian donors spanned ages about 6 to 100 years. Each sample used at least 6 million PBMCs.

The V gene is TRBV4-1, the J gene TRBJ2-7, with 9 nucleotides matching TRBD1. The sample was blood. This TCR was recovered from a woman in her thirties in good health. The CDR3 region has the DNA TGCGCCAGCAGCCATAGACAGGGGGTAGGCTACGAGCAGTACTTC. This translates into CASSHRQGVGYEQYF.